This is a list of T cell receptor beta chains from one sample in a study of identical twins. TCRdb re-derived calls from the 5' RACE reads in MiXCR, one entry per CDR3 protein. The profile covers approximately 600,000 distinct CDR3 sequences, with just under 10% appearing a single time and 3% taken by the ten largest. Another study also made use of these data, one on yellow fever vaccine responses in identical twins.

Sequenced input: PBMCs. The receptors derive from a woman under 30 in good health. The CDR3 runs from the conserved cysteine through the conserved F or W. D genes are given only for firm matches. Clone size is stated in some rows and not others, as once, few, many or a class when expanded.

J gene: TRBJ1-5; clone size: many; D gene: TRBD1; V gene: TRBV28; CDR3 protein: CASRTQGGHQPQHF; CDR3 DNA: TGTGCCAGCAGAACACAGGGGGGACATCAGCCCCAGCATTTT
J gene: TRBJ2-3; clone size: NA; D gene: TRBD2; V gene: TRBV5-1; CDR3 protein: CASSLRLARSTDTQYF; CDR3 DNA: TGCGCCAGCAGCTTAAGACTAGCGCGAAGCACAGATACGCAGTATTTT
J gene: TRBJ2-7; clone size: NA; D gene: TRBD2; V gene: TRBV6-2/TRBV6-3; CDR3 protein: CASSSPGLLQTHEQYF; CDR3 DNA: TGTGCCAGCAGTTCCCCGGGACTACTCCAAACTCACGAGCAGTACTTC
J gene: TRBJ2-5; clone size: many; D gene: NA; V gene: TRBV28; CDR3 protein: CASSLFVRSTQETQYF; CDR3 DNA: TGTGCCAGCAGTTTATTTGTACGCAGTACTCAAGAGACCCAGTACTTC
J gene: TRBJ2-7; clone size: NA; D gene: TRBD1; V gene: TRBV6-1; CDR3 protein: CASRPGQGNSYEQYF; CDR3 DNA: TGTGCCAGCAGACCCGGACAGGGAAACTCCTACGAGCAGTACTTC
J gene: TRBJ1-2; clone size: NA; D gene: TRBD1; V gene: TRBV6-5; CDR3 protein: CASTTGGNYGYTF; CDR3 DNA: TGTGCCAGCACCACAGGGGGCAACTATGGCTACACCTTC
J gene: TRBJ1-2; clone size: few; D gene: TRBD1; V gene: TRBV12-3/TRBV12-4; CDR3 protein: CASSLDRVYGYTF; CDR3 DNA: TGTGCCAGCAGTCTCGACAGGGTGTATGGCTACACCTTC
J gene: TRBJ2-2; clone size: few; D gene: NA; V gene: TRBV21-1; CDR3 protein: CASSWVTGIVYTGELFF; CDR3 DNA: TGTGCCAGCAGCTGGGTTACAGGGATAGTTTACACCGGGGAGCTGTTTTTT
J gene: TRBJ2-1; clone size: many; D gene: TRBD2; V gene: TRBV5-1; CDR3 protein: CASSLLGLAGGLNEQFF; CDR3 DNA: TGCGCCAGCAGCTTGCTTGGACTAGCGGGGGGTCTCAATGAGCAGTTCTTC
J gene: TRBJ2-7; clone size: NA; D gene: TRBD1; V gene: TRBV3-1; CDR3 protein: CASCQVGPGQGAWEQYF; CDR3 DNA: TGTGCCAGCTGCCAAGTTGGACCGGGACAGGGGGCTTGGGAGCAGTACTTC
J gene: TRBJ2-1; clone size: few; D gene: NA; V gene: TRBV28; CDR3 protein: CASSPPLGSSYREQFF; CDR3 DNA: TGTGCCAGCAGTCCCCCCCTCGGTAGCTCTTACCGGGAGCAGTTCTTC
J gene: TRBJ1-6; clone size: NA; D gene: NA; V gene: TRBV9; CDR3 protein: CASSVGGIANNSPLHF; CDR3 DNA: TGTGCCAGCAGCGTAGGAGGTATCGCGAATAATTCACCCCTCCACTTT
J gene: TRBJ2-7; clone size: few; D gene: NA; V gene: TRBV6-5; CDR3 protein: CASSYQGPIPYEQYF; CDR3 DNA: TGTGCCAGCAGTTACCAGGGGCCCATCCCATACGAGCAGTACTTC
J gene: TRBJ2-7; clone size: NA; D gene: NA; V gene: TRBV20-1; CDR3 protein: CSARHPRTGMYEQYF; CDR3 DNA: TGCAGTGCTAGGCATCCCCGGACGGGAATGTACGAGCAGTACTTC
J gene: TRBJ1-2; clone size: many; D gene: NA; V gene: TRBV29-1; CDR3 protein: CSVEYKLGGYTF; CDR3 DNA: TGCAGCGTTGAATACAAACTCGGTGGCTACACCTTC
J gene: TRBJ2-3; clone size: few; D gene: NA; V gene: TRBV5-1; CDR3 protein: CASSFPLGTDTQYF; CDR3 DNA: TGCGCCAGCAGCTTCCCCCTGGGCACAGATACGCAGTATTTT
J gene: TRBJ1-5; clone size: few; D gene: TRBD1; V gene: TRBV7-2; CDR3 protein: CASSSGQGINQPQHF; CDR3 DNA: TGTGCCAGCAGCTCGGGACAGGGGATCAATCAGCCCCAGCATTTT